A selection of T cell receptor beta chains follows, all from one sample in a study of a mutant IDH1 vaccine in newly diagnosed glioma. No antigens are known for them. The protocol was immunoSEQ multiplex PCR, while the TCRdb copy is restricted to in-frame clones and leaves out a portion. The sample carries some 32,000 clones, 89% recorded once. Here the sequenced sample was PBMCs, taken from a glioma patient whose treatment included an IDH1 peptide vaccine. These TCRs come from a man between 35 and 55 years old with glioma. CDR3s include the opening cysteine and the closing phenylalanine or tryptophan. Each record gives: D gene, clone size, J gene, V gene, CDR3 protein, CDR3 DNA. The D gene is left open where the match is weak. A clone size is listed for some rows: how often the clone was seen (once, few, many), or a class if it is expanded.

NA,NA,TRBJ2-1,TRBV7-2,CASSFWTITSSYNEQFF,TGTGCCAGCAGCTTTTGGACTATCACATCCTCCTACAATGAGCAGTTCTTC
TRBD1,once,TRBJ1-5,TRBV27,CASSSYGQVNSNQPQHF,TGTGCCAGCAGTTCATACGGACAGGTAAATAGCAATCAGCCCCAGCATTTT
TRBD1,few,TRBJ2-7,TRBV11-2,CASSLVGLRKQGNNEQYF,TGTGCCAGCAGCTTAGTTGGGCTGAGGAAACAGGGGAACAACGAGCAGTACTTC
NA,NA,TRBJ1-1,TRBV11-3,CASSLGWNTEAFF,TGTGCCAGCAGCTTAGGGTGGAACACTGAAGCTTTCTTT
TRBD1,NA,TRBJ1-1,TRBV18,CASSQRTGSNAEAFF,TGTGCCAGCTCACAGCGGACAGGGTCAAACGCTGAAGCTTTCTTT
NA,NA,TRBJ1-4,TRBV9,CASSVGHHSNEKLFF,TGTGCCAGCAGCGTAGGGCACCACTCGAATGAAAAACTGTTTTTT
TRBD2,NA,TRBJ2-3,TRBV29-1,CSGTSGSSDTQYF,TGCAGCGGGACTAGCGGGAGTTCAGATACGCAGTATTTT
TRBD1,NA,TRBJ1-4,TRBV10-3,CAIRGDRTNEKLFF,TGTGCCATCAGAGGGGACAGGACTAATGAAAAACTGTTTTTT
TRBD1,NA,TRBJ2-3,TRBV2,CASSPGTESSTDTQYF,TGTGCCAGCAGCCCCGGGACAGAGTCTAGCACAGATACGCAGTATTTT
TRBD2,NA,TRBJ2-1,TRBV28,CASKLAGEANEQFF,TGTGCCAGCAAACTTGCGGGAGAGGCTAATGAGCAGTTCTTC
TRBD2,NA,TRBJ2-2,TRBV28,CASSLGGGDQRHLFF,TGTGCCAGCAGTTTAGGGGGAGGGGACCAGAGGCACCTGTTTTTT
TRBD2,NA,TRBJ2-3,TRBV10-3,CAISESTTGTRRKTTQYF,TGTGCCATCAGTGAGTCAACTACCGGGACTAGGAGAAAGACTACGCAGTATTTT
NA,NA,TRBJ2-1,TRBV7-3,CASSLNHQLPSEQFF,TGTGCCAGCAGCTTAAATCATCAGCTTCCCAGTGAGCAGTTCTTC
NA,NA,TRBJ2-2,TRBV9,CASSGSGQGRYTGELFF,TGTGCCAGCAGCGGGAGTGGGCAGGGGCGTTACACCGGGGAGCTGTTTTTT
TRBD2,NA,TRBJ2-3,TRBV27,CASSFSSGRFTQYF,TGTGCCAGCAGTTTCTCAAGCGGGAGGTTTACGCAGTATTTT
NA,NA,TRBJ2-3,TRBV4-3,CASSPKQGRSDTQYF,TGCGCCAGCAGCCCTAAGCAGGGGCGCTCAGATACGCAGTATTTT
NA,once,TRBJ1-2,TRBV30,CACGPRGYGYTF,TGTGCCTGCGGACCGAGAGGCTATGGCTACACCTTC
NA,NA,TRBJ2-3,TRBV7-3,CASSAKDTQYF,TGTGCCAGCAGCGCCAAAGATACGCAGTATTTT
TRBD2,NA,TRBJ2-1,TRBV11-3,CASSEVPGGPNMQFF,TGTGCCAGCAGCGAGGTACCGGGGGGGCCGAATATGCAGTTCTTC
NA,NA,TRBJ2-3,TRBV6-5,CASSYGGGFDTQYF,TGTGCCAGCAGTTACGGAGGGGGCTTTGATACGCAGTATTTT
TRBD2,NA,TRBJ2-3,TRBV5-1,CASTPARLAGGYTDTQYF,TGCGCCAGCACCCCAGCTCGACTAGCGGGGGGGTACACAGATACGCAGTATTTT
NA,NA,TRBJ1-3,TRBV30,CAWTKIGTPAGGNTIYF,TGTGCCTGGACCAAAATCGGGACCCCGGCGGGAGGAAACACCATATATTTT
TRBD1,NA,TRBJ2-2,TRBV5-5,CASSLDPGQESGELFF,TGTGCCAGCAGCTTGGATCCGGGACAGGAATCCGGGGAGCTGTTTTTT
NA,NA,TRBJ2-2,TRBV18,CASSPLTRGSNTGELFF,TGTGCCAGCTCACCATTAACCAGGGGTTCCAACACCGGGGAGCTGTTTTTT
NA,NA,TRBJ2-7,TRBV7-9,CASSFGTDSYEQYF,TGTGCCAGCAGCTTCGGGACTGACTCCTACGAGCAGTACTTC
TRBD1,NA,TRBJ2-5,TRBV25-1,CASSAGTGPQETQYF,TGTGCCAGCAGTGCGGGGACAGGACCACAAGAGACCCAGTACTTC
NA,NA,TRBJ2-3,TRBV5-6,CASSLDRRATDTQYF,TGTGCCAGCAGCTTGGATAGGAGGGCTACAGATACGCAGTATTTT
NA,once,TRBJ2-5,TRBV6-5,CASSYSTTQYF,TGTGCCAGCAGTTACTCGACGACCCAGTACTTC
TRBD2,NA,TRBJ2-1,TRBV18,CASSTSGRNEQFF,TGTGCCAGCTCAACTAGCGGGAGGAATGAGCAGTTCTTC